This T cell receptor (beta chain) comes out of a study of blood T cells in healthy people across ages. Concerning this clonotype: The antigen remains unidentified.

Study-level results: A conclusive naive versus antigen-experienced comparison was prevented by the unsorted PBMCs.

Per the germline V gene, CDR1 is KGHDR and CDR2 is SFDVKD. The CDR3 is made up of 13 amino acids. Trimming removed 10 bases at V and 0 bases at J, with 11 bases between. The use of a sample-barcoded 5' primer and a J-beta primer mix characterized a second PCR of roughly 7 to 12 cycles. TCRdb re-derived calls from the 5' RACE reads in MiXCR, one entry per CDR3 protein. This sample has approximately 690,000 distinct CDR3 sequences, with 40% to 50% found just once. Sequencing was carried out using blood. The origin of this receptor is a man of 80 years or more in good health. This chain connects TRBV24-1 to TRBJ1-1; D ambiguous. CDR3 bases: TGTGCCACGATGACAAACATGAACACTGAAGCTTTCTTT. This gives the protein CATMTNMNTEAFF.